This TCR beta chain was recovered during a study of blood T cell repertoires in COVID-19. Whole-study context: COVID-19 samples, acute and convalescent, were from the United States, Italy and Spain.

The ends lost 1 base at V and 6 bases at J; junction bases unmatched: 5. The CDR3 is made up of 15 amino acids. Germline lookup yields CDR1 KGHSH and CDR2 LQKENI. This clone appeared many times. In the study's own analysis: Reference gene primer amplification yielded estimated nucleated cell counts. TCRdb's table, derived via immunoSEQ multiplex PCR, lists solely in-frame clones and lacks some. D and trimming were read from the DNA, whereas the V and J calls and clone size are those reported in that table. Seen here are nearly 90,000 clones, approximately 79% observed once, and the top ten hold roughly an eighth.

The sequencing input was peripheral blood. The receptor was isolated from a woman of 80 years or more with acute or convalescent COVID-19. The chain couples TRBV18 to TRBJ1-1; 10 nucleotides match TRBD1. In DNA form, the CDR3 reads TGTGCCAGCTCACCACTGACAGGGGGCGGCCCTGAAGCTTTCTTT. Translating gives CASSPLTGGGPEAFF.